This T cell receptor beta chain was recorded in a study of shared clonotypes between healthy human individuals. At the level of the study: The study enrolled a couple of women and three men aged 18 to 49. Findings of the study overall: Sampling was confined to blood; repertoires within tissues likely differ.

Deep-level running was used for the assay. Here immunoSEQ multiplex PCR was the method, and the copy in TCRdb shows in-frame clones only, minus some. Of about 480,000 clones in the sample, 75% to 80% were seen once. Trimming removed 3 bases from V and 5 bases from J; junction bases left unmatched: 4. This CDR3 has 15 amino acids. The germline V gene encodes CDR1 LNHDA and CDR2 SQIVND (reference sequence). Notes on this clone: What it recognizes is unknown.

The study drew all its donors from Caucasian adults living in Nashville, Tennessee. This receptor was obtained from a woman aged 40-49 years in good health. Some clones in this sample may be carry-over from other donors' samples. The rearrangement uses TRBV19 and TRBJ2-1; 10 bases map to TRBD2. Input material: PBMCs. The CDR3 DNA sequence: TGTGCCAGTAGTATTGCTAGCGGGGGAAACAATGAGCAGTTCTTC. As protein: CASSIASGGNNEQFF.